A selection of T cell receptor beta chains follows, all from one sample in a study of blood T cell repertoires in COVID-19. Here immunoSEQ multiplex PCR was the method, and the copy in TCRdb shows in-frame clones only, minus some. The sample yields under 300,000 clones, roughly 84% seen once. Sequencing was carried out using peripheral blood. The receptors originated from a woman aged 40 to 50 who had recovered from COVID-19. Both conserved end residues are trimmed from each CDR3. Fields, in order: J gene, V gene, D gene, CDR3 protein. The D gene is left open where the match is weak.

>TRBJ1-5|TRBV28|TRBD1
ASSLLDRDDQPQH
>TRBJ2-5|TRBV18|NA
ASSPIVGQLYETQY
>TRBJ1-5|TRBV4-1|TRBD1
ASSPRDRGFQPQH
>TRBJ2-1|TRBV7-9|NA
ASSLSAAQANEQF
>TRBJ1-1|TRBV19|NA
ASRTGNTEAF
>TRBJ1-2|TRBV6-5|TRBD1
ASRRGQGDYGYT
>TRBJ2-4|TRBV11-3|NA
ASSLDPLLAKNIQY
>TRBJ1-4|TRBV7-9|NA
ASSSRSRTTNEKLF
>TRBJ1-2|TRBV28|NA
ASRTAQATNYGYT
>TRBJ1-2|TRBV11-2|TRBD1
ASSYVGQGASGYT